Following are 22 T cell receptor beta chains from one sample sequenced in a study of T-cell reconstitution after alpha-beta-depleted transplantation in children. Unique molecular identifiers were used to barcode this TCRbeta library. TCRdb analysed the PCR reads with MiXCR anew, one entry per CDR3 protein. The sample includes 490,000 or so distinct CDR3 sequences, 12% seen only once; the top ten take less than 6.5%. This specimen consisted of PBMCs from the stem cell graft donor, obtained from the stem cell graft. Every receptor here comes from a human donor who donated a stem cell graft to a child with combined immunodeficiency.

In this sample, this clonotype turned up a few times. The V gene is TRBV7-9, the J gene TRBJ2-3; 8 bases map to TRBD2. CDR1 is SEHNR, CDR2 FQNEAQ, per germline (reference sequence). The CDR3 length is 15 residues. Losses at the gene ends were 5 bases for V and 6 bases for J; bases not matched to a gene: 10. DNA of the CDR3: TGTGCCAGCAGCCATCAACTAGCGGAGGTGGATACGCAGTATTTT. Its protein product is CASSHQLAEVDTQYF.

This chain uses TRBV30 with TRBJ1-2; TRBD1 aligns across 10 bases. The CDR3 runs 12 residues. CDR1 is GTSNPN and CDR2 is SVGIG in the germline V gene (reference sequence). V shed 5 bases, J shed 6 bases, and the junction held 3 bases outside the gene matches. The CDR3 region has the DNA TGTGCCTGGGGGGACAGGGGAAATGGCTACACCTTC. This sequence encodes CAWGDRGNGYTF. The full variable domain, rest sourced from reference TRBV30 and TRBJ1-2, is SQTIHQWPATLVQPVGSPLSLECTVEGTSNPNLYWYRQAAGRGLQLLFYSVGIGQISSEVPQNLSASRPQDRQFILSSKKLLLSDSGFYLCAWGDRGNGYTFGSGTRLTVV.

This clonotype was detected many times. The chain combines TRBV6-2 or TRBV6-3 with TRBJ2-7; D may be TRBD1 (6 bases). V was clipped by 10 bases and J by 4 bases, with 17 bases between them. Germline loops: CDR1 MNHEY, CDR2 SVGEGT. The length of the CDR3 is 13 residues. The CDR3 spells CATSQGTTYEQYF. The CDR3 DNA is TGTGCCACCTCACAGGGAACTACTTACGAGCAGTACTTC.

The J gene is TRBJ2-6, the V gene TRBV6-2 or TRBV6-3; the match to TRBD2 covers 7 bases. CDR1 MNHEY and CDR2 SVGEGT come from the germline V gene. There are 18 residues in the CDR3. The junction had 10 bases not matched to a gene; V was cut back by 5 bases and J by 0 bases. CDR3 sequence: CASSGLRDYLSGANVLTF. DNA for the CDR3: TGTGCCAGCAGTGGACTCCGGGACTACCTCTCTGGGGCCAACGTCCTGACTTTC.

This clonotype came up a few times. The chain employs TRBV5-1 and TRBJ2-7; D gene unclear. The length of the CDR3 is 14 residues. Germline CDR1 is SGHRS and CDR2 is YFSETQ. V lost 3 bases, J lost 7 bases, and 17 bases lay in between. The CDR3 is CASSYQDALGEQYF. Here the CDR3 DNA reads TGCGCCAGCAGCTATCAAGACGCATTGGGAGAGCAGTACTTC.

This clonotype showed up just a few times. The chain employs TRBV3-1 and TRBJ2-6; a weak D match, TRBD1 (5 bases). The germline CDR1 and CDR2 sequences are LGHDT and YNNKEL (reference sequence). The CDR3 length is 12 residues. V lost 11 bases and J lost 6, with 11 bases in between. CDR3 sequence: CAAPGKANVLTF. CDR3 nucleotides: TGTGCCGCCCCAGGGAAGGCCAACGTCCTGACTTTC.

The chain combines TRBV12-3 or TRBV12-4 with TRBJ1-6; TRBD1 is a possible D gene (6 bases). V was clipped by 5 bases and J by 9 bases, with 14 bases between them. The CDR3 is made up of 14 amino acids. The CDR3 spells CASSTTGIGSPLHF. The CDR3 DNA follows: TGTGCCAGCAGTACCACAGGGATTGGTTCACCCCTCCACTTT.

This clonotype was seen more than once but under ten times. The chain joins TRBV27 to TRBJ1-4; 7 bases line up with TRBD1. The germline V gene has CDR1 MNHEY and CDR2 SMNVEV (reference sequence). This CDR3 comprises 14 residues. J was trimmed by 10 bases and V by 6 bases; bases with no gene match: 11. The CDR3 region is CASRVAGTEGKLFF. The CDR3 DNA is TGTGCCAGCAGAGTCGCCGGGACAGAGGGAAAACTGTTTTTT.

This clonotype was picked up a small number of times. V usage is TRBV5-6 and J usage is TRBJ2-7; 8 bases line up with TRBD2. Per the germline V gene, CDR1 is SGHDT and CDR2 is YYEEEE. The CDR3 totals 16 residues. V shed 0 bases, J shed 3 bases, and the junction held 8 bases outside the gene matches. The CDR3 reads CASSLGGGRSYYEQYF. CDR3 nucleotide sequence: TGTGCCAGCAGCTTGGGCGGGGGGCGAAGTTACTACGAGCAGTACTTC.

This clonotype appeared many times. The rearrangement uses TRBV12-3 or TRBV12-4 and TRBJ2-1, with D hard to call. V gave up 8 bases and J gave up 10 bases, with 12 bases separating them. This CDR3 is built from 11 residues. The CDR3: CASYNSLEQFF. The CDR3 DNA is TGTGCCAGCTACAATTCCTTAGAGCAGTTCTTC.

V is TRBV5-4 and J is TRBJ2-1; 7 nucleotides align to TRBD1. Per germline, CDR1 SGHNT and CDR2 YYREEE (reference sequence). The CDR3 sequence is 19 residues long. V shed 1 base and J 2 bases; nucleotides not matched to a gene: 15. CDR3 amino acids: CASSLYRRGWGQTYNEQFF. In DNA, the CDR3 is TGTGCCAGCAGCTTGTACAGAAGAGGGTGGGGACAGACCTACAATGAGCAGTTCTTC.

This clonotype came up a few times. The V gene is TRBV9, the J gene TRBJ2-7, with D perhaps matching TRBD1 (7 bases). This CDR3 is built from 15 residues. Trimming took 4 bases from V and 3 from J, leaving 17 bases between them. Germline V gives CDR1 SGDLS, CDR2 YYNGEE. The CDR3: CASSPGGSPNYEQYF. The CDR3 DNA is TGTGCCAGCAGCCCAGGGGGGTCCCCAAACTACGAGCAGTACTTC.

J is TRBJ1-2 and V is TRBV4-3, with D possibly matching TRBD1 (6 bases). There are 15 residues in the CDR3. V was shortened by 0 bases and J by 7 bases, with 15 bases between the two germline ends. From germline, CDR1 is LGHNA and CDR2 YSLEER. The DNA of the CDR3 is TGCGCCAGCAGCCAAGAGATAGGGGGACTTCTTGGCTACACCTTC. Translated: CASSQEIGGLLGYTF.

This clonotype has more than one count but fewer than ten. The CDR3: CASSQPDLAKNIQYF. Here the CDR3 DNA reads TGCGCCAGCAGCCAACCAGATCTAGCCAAAAACATTCAGTACTTC. The V gene is TRBV4-3, the J gene TRBJ2-4, with no clear D. V lost 2 bases and J lost 0, with 8 bases in between. From germline, CDR1 is LGHNA and CDR2 YSLEER. The CDR3 sequence is 15 residues long.

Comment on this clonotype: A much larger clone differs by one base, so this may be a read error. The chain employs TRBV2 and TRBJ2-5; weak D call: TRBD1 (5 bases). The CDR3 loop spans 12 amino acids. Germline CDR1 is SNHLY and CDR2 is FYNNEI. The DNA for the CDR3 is TGTGGCAGCAGGGAAACGCAAGAGACCCAGTACTTC. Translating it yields CGSRETQETQYF.

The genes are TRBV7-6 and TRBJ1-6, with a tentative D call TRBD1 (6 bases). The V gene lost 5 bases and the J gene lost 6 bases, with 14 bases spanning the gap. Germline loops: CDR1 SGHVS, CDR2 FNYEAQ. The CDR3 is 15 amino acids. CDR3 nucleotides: TGTGCCAGCAGCAGAAACAGGGATTTTAATTCACCCCTCCACTTT. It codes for CASSRNRDFNSPLHF.

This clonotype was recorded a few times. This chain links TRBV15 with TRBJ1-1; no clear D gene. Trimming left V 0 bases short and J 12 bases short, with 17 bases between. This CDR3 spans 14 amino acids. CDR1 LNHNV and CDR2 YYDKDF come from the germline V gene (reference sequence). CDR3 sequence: CATSRDLSPLVSFF. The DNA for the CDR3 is TGTGCCACCAGCAGAGATTTATCCCCCCTTGTGTCTTTCTTT. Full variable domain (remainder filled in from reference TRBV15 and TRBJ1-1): DAMVIQNPRYQVTQFGKPVTLSCSQTLNHNVMYWYQQKSSQAPKLLFHYYDKDFNNEADTPDNFQSRRPNTSFCFLDIRSPGLGDTAMYLCATSRDLSPLVSFFGQGTRLTVV.

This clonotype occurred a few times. The CDR3 is CASSSDSTRETQYF. CDR3 sequence (DNA): TGTGCCAGCAGCTCGGACAGTACCCGGGAGACCCAGTACTTC. The chain uses TRBV13 and TRBJ2-5; D is perhaps TRBD1 (6 bases). The germline V and J ends were trimmed by 4 bases and 5 bases, with 14 bases remaining between them. CDR3 size: 14 residues. Looked up from germline, CDR1 is PRHDT and CDR2 is FYEKMQ (reference sequence). The full variable domain, rest sourced from reference TRBV13 and TRBJ2-5, is AAGVIQSPRHLIKEKRETATLKCYPIPRHDTVYWYQQGPGQDPQFLISFYEKMQSDKGSIPDRFSAQQFSDYHSELNMSSLELGDSALYFCASSSDSTRETQYFGPGTRLLVL.

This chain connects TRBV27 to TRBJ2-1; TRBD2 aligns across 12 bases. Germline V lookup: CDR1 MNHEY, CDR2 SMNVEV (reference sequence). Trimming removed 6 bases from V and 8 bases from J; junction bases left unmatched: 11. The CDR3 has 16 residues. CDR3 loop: CASSSVTSGGRDEQFF. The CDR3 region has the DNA TGTGCCAGCAGCTCTGTGACTAGCGGGGGTCGGGATGAGCAGTTCTTC.

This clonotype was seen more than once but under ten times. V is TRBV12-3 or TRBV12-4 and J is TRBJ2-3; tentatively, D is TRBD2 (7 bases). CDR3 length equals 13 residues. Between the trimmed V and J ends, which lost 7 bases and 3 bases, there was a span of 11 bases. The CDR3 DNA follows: TGTGCCAGCACCCGGGGGGCAACAGATACGCAGTATTTT. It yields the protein CASTRGATDTQYF.

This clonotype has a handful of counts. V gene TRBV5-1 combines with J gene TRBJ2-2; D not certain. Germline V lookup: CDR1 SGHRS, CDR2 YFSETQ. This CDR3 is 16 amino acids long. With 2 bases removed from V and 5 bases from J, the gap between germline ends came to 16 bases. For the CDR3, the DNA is TGCGCCAGCAGCTTATCCGCTGGACCTTTTACCGGGGAGCTGTTTTTT. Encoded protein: CASSLSAGPFTGELFF.

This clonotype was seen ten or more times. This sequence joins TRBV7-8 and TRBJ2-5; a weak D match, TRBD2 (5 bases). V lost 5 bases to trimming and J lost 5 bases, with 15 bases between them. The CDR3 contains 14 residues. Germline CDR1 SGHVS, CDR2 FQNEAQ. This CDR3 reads CASSPRFRGETQYF. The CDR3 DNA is TGTGCCAGCAGCCCTAGATTCAGAGGGGAGACCCAGTACTTC.